Shown below are 17 T cell receptor beta chains from a single sample sequenced in a study of T-cell memory formation after mild COVID-19. TCRdb re-analysed the 5' RACE reads in MiXCR, keeping a single row per CDR3 protein. The table shows 190,000 or so distinct CDR3 sequences, with around 30% occurring only once. Material: PBMCs or a T cell subset sorted from them (not recorded which). These receptors were obtained from an adult woman who had mild COVID-19 (a few samples of this study predate the infection). Cell type and time point are not known.

V is TRBV6-1 and J is TRBJ2-3; D gene uncertain. The V gene lost 6 bases and the J gene lost 4 bases, with 23 bases spanning the gap. Germline CDR1 is MNHNS and CDR2 is SASEGT. The CDR3 is 17 amino acids. CDR3 sequence: CASSILGAVEVPDTQYF. The CDR3 coding sequence is TGTGCCAGCAGCATCCTCGGAGCCGTGGAAGTACCAGATACGCAGTATTTT.

The J gene is TRBJ1-1, the V gene TRBV5-1; the D gene is possibly TRBD1 (5 bases). Germline lookup yields CDR1 SGHRS and CDR2 YFSETQ. The CDR3 is 14 residues long. Between the trimmed V and J ends, which lost 3 bases and 7 bases, there was a span of 16 bases. The CDR3 DNA reads as TGCGCCAGCAGCTGGGACGGGTCATCTAGTGAAGCTTTCTTT. Translated, it gives CASSWDGSSSEAFF.

This sequence joins TRBV3-1 and TRBJ2-7; weak D call: TRBD2 (6 bases). V lost 3 bases and J 4 bases, leaving 16 bases between the germline ends. Per germline, CDR1 LGHDT and CDR2 YNNKEL (reference sequence). The CDR3 is made up of 15 amino acids. In DNA, the CDR3 is TGTGCCAGCAGCCAGGGGGGATCGGCTACTTACGAGCAGTACTTC. As protein: CASSQGGSATYEQYF.

This clonotype was detected only a few times. V is TRBV15 and J is TRBJ1-1; D ambiguous. The CDR3 runs 13 residues. Germline V gene data show CDR1 as LNHNV and CDR2 as YYDKDF (reference sequence). V dropped 0 bases and J dropped 8 bases, with 10 bases sitting between them. The CDR3 sequence is CATSRDPTREAFF. The DNA for the CDR3 is TGTGCCACCAGCAGAGACCCGACGAGGGAAGCTTTCTTT.

This clonotype was recorded a few times. J is TRBJ2-1 and V is TRBV14, with D possibly matching TRBD2 (5 bases). The CDR3 is 15 residues long. Per germline, CDR1 SGHDN and CDR2 FVKESK. V shed 4 bases and J shed 3 bases, with 13 bases lying between them. As DNA, the CDR3 is TGTGCCAGCAGCCCCCGCGGGTCTGGCTACAATGAGCAGTTCTTC. It is translated as CASSPRGSGYNEQFF.

The chain links TRBV11-2 to TRBJ1-1, with D hard to call. V gave up 0 bases and J gave up 1 base, with 9 bases separating them. Germline values: CDR1 SGHAT, CDR2 FQNNGV. This CDR3 spans 15 amino acids. The CDR3 nucleotides read TGTGCCAGCAGCTTAGATTCGTCAACGAACACTGAAGCTTTCTTT. This translates into CASSLDSSTNTEAFF.

The table lists this clonotype with a few counts. The gene calls are TRBV7-9 and TRBJ1-1; 7 positions match TRBD1. The junction had 7 bases not matched to a gene; V was cut back by 8 bases and J by 1 base. CDR3 size: 14 residues. Germline CDR1 reads SEHNR; CDR2 reads FQNEAQ (reference sequence). DNA for the CDR3: TGTGCCAGCGCAAGGGACAGAACGAACACTGAAGCTTTCTTT. It specifies CASARDRTNTEAFF.

This clonotype was recorded a few times. The chain couples TRBV7-2 to TRBJ2-1; 8 bases align to TRBD2. With 5 bases clipped from V and 1 base from J, the junction kept 4 bases outside the gene matches. Per germline, CDR1 SGHTA and CDR2 FQGNSA. CDR3 length equals 15 residues. This CDR3 is CASSGTGGSYNEQFF. CDR3 coding DNA: TGTGCCAGCAGCGGAACGGGAGGGTCCTACAATGAGCAGTTCTTC.

The chain has TRBV5-1 and TRBJ2-7; D is undetermined. This CDR3 region has 15 residues. V was trimmed by 0 bases and J by 5 bases, leaving 15 bases between them. Germline loops: CDR1 SGHRS, CDR2 YFSETQ. The CDR3 DNA reads TGCGCCAGCAGCTTGGCCGGGCAGCGTGGAGACGAGCAGTACTTC. Its translation: CASSLAGQRGDEQYF.

The rearrangement joins TRBV6-1 to TRBJ2-3, with TRBD2 matching 8 bases. From germline, CDR1 is MNHNS and CDR2 SASEGT. This CDR3 is 20 amino acids long. After removal of 4 bases from V and 0 bases from J, the junction contained 18 bases not matched to a gene. The CDR3 region has the DNA TGTGCCAGCAGTGGAAGGCCCGAGGAAGCGGGGGCCGCTAGCACAGATACGCAGTATTTT. Protein product: CASSGRPEEAGAASTDTQYF.

This sequence joins TRBV24-1 and TRBJ2-5; 9 nucleotides align to TRBD1. This CDR3 has 16 residues. V trimming: 0 bases; J trimming: 5 bases; junction bases outside the gene matches: 6. CDR1 and CDR2 (germline): KGHDR, SFDVKD. The CDR3 here is CATSDLMGTGIETQYF. Written as DNA, the CDR3 is TGTGCCACCAGTGATTTGATGGGGACAGGGATTGAGACCCAGTACTTC.

V is TRBV7-8 and J is TRBJ2-1; D is undetermined. The CDR3 contains 16 residues. The germline V gene has CDR1 SGHVS and CDR2 FQNEAQ. V was pared by 1 base and J by 6 bases, with 16 bases between. This chain's CDR3 is CASSLVSNSIGNEQFF. The CDR3 DNA reads TGTGCCAGCAGCTTAGTAAGTAATAGCATCGGCAATGAGCAGTTCTTC. Drawing the rest from reference TRBV7-8 and TRBJ2-1, the complete variable domain is GAGVSQSPRYKVAKRGQDVALRCDPISGHVSLFWYQQALGQGPEFLTYFQNEAQLDKSGLPSDRFFAERPEGSVSTLKIQRTQQEDSAVYLCASSLVSNSIGNEQFFGPGTRLTVL.

This chain connects TRBV12-3 or TRBV12-4 to TRBJ2-7; 9 bases are a match to TRBD1. Trimming took 6 bases from V and 2 from J; bases not matched to a gene: 8. This CDR3 comprises 15 residues. The CDR3 coding sequence is TGTGCCAGCAGCCTAGGACAGGGGTCGGCCTACGAGCAGTACTTC. Encoded protein: CASSLGQGSAYEQYF.

This clonotype was seen a handful of times. This chain joins TRBV20-1 and TRBJ1-5; a possible D gene is TRBD1 (5 bases). This CDR3 is built from 14 residues. V dropped 0 bases and J dropped 4 bases, with 10 bases sitting between them. Germline assignment: CDR1 DFQATT and CDR2 SNEGSKA (reference sequence). CDR3 loop: CSAREDRGNQPQHF. The CDR3 DNA is TGCAGTGCTAGAGAGGATAGGGGAAATCAGCCCCAGCATTTT.

CDR3 DNA: TGTGCCTCAACTAGCGGGGGGCAAGAGACCCAGTACTTC. Protein product: CASTSGGQETQYF. The chain employs TRBV10-3 and TRBJ2-5, with TRBD2 identical over 12 bases. The CDR3 length is 13 residues. Trimming at V came to 11 bases and at J to 2 bases, leaving 3 bases not matched to a gene. Per germline, CDR1 ENHRY and CDR2 SYGVKD.

This sequence joins TRBV6-5 and TRBJ1-2; the D is unclear. The germline V gene encodes CDR1 MNHEY and CDR2 SVGAGI. The CDR3 is made up of 12 amino acids. Trimming took off 7 bases at V and 1 base at J, with 7 bases between the two ends. CDR3 protein: CASTGSNYGYTF. CDR3 DNA sequence: TGTGCCAGCACCGGCAGTAACTATGGCTACACCTTC.

This clonotype occurred a few times. The V gene is TRBV29-1, the J gene TRBJ2-3; no firm D call. The CDR3 runs to 14 residues. In germline, CDR1 is SQVTM, CDR2 ANQGSEA. V lost 4 bases and J 0 bases, leaving 11 bases between the germline ends. The CDR3 DNA sequence: TGCAGCGTTGTCTCCTTTACTAGCACAGATACGCAGTATTTT. It yields the protein CSVVSFTSTDTQYF.